The T cell receptor (beta chain) described here comes from a study of identical twins. This clonotype occurred a few times. The antigen is undetermined. Each donor was a healthy Caucasian. cDNA carried unique molecular identifiers, and a universal primer site was added by template switching. TCRdb recomputed calls from the 5' RACE reads with MiXCR, one row per CDR3 protein. The sample shows hundreds of thousands of distinct CDR3 sequences, around 6.8% of them seen only once. Study outcomes and limitations: Insertions ran lower in abundant cord blood beta clonotypes, though not in memory repertoires. Out-of-frame alpha sequences shared by twins were enriched for low generation probability.

These data were likewise used in another study, on yellow fever vaccine responses in identical twins.

The origin of this receptor is a young woman in good health. The sample taken for sequencing was memory (CD45RO+) T cells sorted from blood.

CDR3 in amino acids: CASSPTGGRGYTF. In DNA, the CDR3 is TGCGCCAGCAGCCCAACAGGGGGCCGAGGCTACACCTTC. V gene TRBV5-1 combines with J gene TRBJ1-2, with 9 bases identical to TRBD1. V lost 4 bases and J lost 8; bases outside the gene matches: 6. Germline V gene lookup returns CDR1 SGHRS and CDR2 YFSETQ. The CDR3 has 13 amino acids.